One and the same sample provided the 27 T cell receptor beta chains below, sequenced in a study of T-cell reconstitution after alpha-beta-depleted transplantation in children. Unique molecular identifiers were used in preparing the TCRbeta library. Using its own MiXCR run on the PCR reads, TCRdb lists one record per CDR3 protein. The sample lists hundreds of thousands of distinct CDR3 sequences; roughly 13% were seen once. The sequences come from PBMCs, mostly from graft donor cells, collected 360 days after TCRalphabeta/CD19-depleted stem cell transplant. These receptors all come from a male patient between 5 and 17 years old who had a stem cell transplant for acute myeloid leukemia, so the T cells may come from the graft donor.

The chain carries TRBV7-8 and TRBJ1-5; possible D gene TRBD1, 6 bases. CDR1 is SGHVS, CDR2 FQNEAQ, per germline. V was cut by 5 bases and J by 2 bases, with 19 bases left in between. The CDR3 consists of 17 residues. Here the CDR3 DNA reads TGTGCCAGCAGCACGTACAGGGTAATTGGAGGCAATCAGCCCCAGCATTTT. Its translation: CASSTYRVIGGNQPQHF.

This clonotype was seen repeatedly, ten times or more. CDR3 nucleotides: TGTGCCAGCAGCTTGCCGGGACTAGCGGGAGGTCCTAGCACAGATACGCAGTATTTT. This encodes CASSLPGLAGGPSTDTQYF. The chain is built from TRBV11-2 and TRBJ2-3; 15 bases map to TRBD2. Germline assignment: CDR1 SGHAT and CDR2 FQNNGV. The CDR3 has 19 residues. With V trimmed by 3 bases and J by 0 bases, 7 bases remained unmatched.

V is TRBV20-1 and J is TRBJ2-1; the D gene could be TRBD1 or TRBD2 (5 bases each). Germline CDR1 is DFQATT and CDR2 is SNEGSKA (reference sequence). CDR3 length: 14 amino acids. V dropped 4 bases and J dropped 2 bases, with 12 bases sitting between them. The CDR3 DNA reads as TGCAGTGCTAATTGGGACGGAGCCTACAATGAGCAGTTCTTC. Its translation is CSANWDGAYNEQFF.

The V call is TRBV7-9, the J call TRBJ2-5, with D tentatively TRBD1 (6 bases). Trimming left V 4 bases short and J 3 bases short, with 12 bases between. This CDR3 contains 14 residues. From germline, CDR1 is SEHNR and CDR2 FQNEAQ (reference sequence). This CDR3 is CASSSRDIKETQYF. CDR3 DNA: TGTGCCAGCAGCTCCCGGGACATTAAAGAGACCCAGTACTTC.

This clonotype was seen at least ten times. The chain employs TRBV7-6 and TRBJ1-3; a weak D match, TRBD1 (5 bases). This CDR3 has 12 residues. Germline V gives CDR1 SGHVS, CDR2 FNYEAQ. Trimming shortened V by 6 bases and J by 8 bases, and 11 bases separated the two germline ends. This chain's CDR3 is CASSIGADTIYF. CDR3 sequence (DNA): TGTGCCAGCAGTATTGGGGCGGACACCATATATTTT.

This clonotype occurred many times. The chain carries TRBV15 and TRBJ2-3, with a possible D match to TRBD2 (6 bases). Germline CDR1 LNHNV, CDR2 YYDKDF (reference sequence). The CDR3 sequence is 17 residues long. Trimming cost V 0 bases and J 2 bases, with 15 bases left between them. The CDR3 sequence: CATSRDFLSGHTDTQYF. CDR3 sequence (DNA): TGTGCCACCAGCAGAGATTTCCTTAGCGGCCACACAGATACGCAGTATTTT. The full variable domain, in which reference TRBV15 and TRBJ2-3 provide the parts outside the CDR3, is DAMVIQNPRYQVTQFGKPVTLSCSQTLNHNVMYWYQQKSSQAPKLLFHYYDKDFNNEADTPDNFQSRRPNTSFCFLDIRSPGLGDTAMYLCATSRDFLSGHTDTQYFGPGTRLTVL.

This clonotype was seen a handful of times. The J gene is TRBJ2-5, the V gene TRBV7-2, with 9 bases fitting TRBD2. Germline CDR1 SGHTA, CDR2 FQGNSA. The CDR3 length is 15 residues. V lost 2 bases, J lost 7 bases, and 8 bases stayed unmatched. The CDR3 loop is CASSLKAGGHGTQYF. CDR3 in DNA: TGTGCCAGCAGCTTAAAGGCGGGAGGGCACGGGACCCAGTACTTC. Full variable domain (missing parts from reference TRBV7-2 and TRBJ2-5): GAGVSQSPSNKVTEKGKDVELRCDPISGHTALYWYRQSLGQGLEFLIYFQGNSAPDKSGLPSDRFSAERTGGSVSTLTIQRTQQEDSAVYLCASSLKAGGHGTQYFGPGTRLLVL.

This clonotype showed up just a few times. This chain uses TRBV20-1 with TRBJ2-1; weak D call: TRBD2 (5 bases). The V end lost 6 bases, the J end lost 0 bases, and 18 bases lay between the germline ends. Germline V lookup: CDR1 DFQATT, CDR2 SNEGSKA (reference sequence). CDR3 size: 16 residues. CDR3 DNA: TGCAGTGCCCTACCCGGGATTCCGAGCTCCTACAATGAGCAGTTCTTC. Residues: CSALPGIPSSYNEQFF.

This clonotype was found a few times. This rearrangement joins TRBV7-8 to TRBJ2-7; no firm D call. The V gene lost 5 bases and the J gene lost 3 bases, with 20 bases spanning the gap. Germline CDR1 is SGHVS and CDR2 is FQNEAQ. This CDR3 spans 16 amino acids. For the CDR3, the DNA is TGTGCCAGCAGCCTCTCCAGGCAACCGCACTACTACGAGCAGTACTTC. Translation gives CASSLSRQPHYYEQYF. Variable domain in full (rest from reference TRBV7-8 and TRBJ2-7): GAGVSQSPRYKVAKRGQDVALRCDPISGHVSLFWYQQALGQGPEFLTYFQNEAQLDKSGLPSDRFFAERPEGSVSTLKIQRTQQEDSAVYLCASSLSRQPHYYEQYFGPGTRLTVT.

Turning to this clonotype: The junction departs from the called germline gene at one end, perhaps through a read error. The rearrangement links TRBV11-2 to TRBJ2-7, with no clear D. CDR3 size: 14 residues. Germline CDR1 reads SGHAT; CDR2 reads FQNNGV. CDR3 nucleotides: TGTGCCAGCAGCTTAAGAAGGGAATCCTACGGGCAGTACTTC. It yields the protein CASSLRRESYGQYF.

The rearrangement links TRBV12-3 or TRBV12-4 to TRBJ2-5, with a tentative D call TRBD2 (5 bases). Trimming pared 8 bases from V and 4 bases from J, leaving 23 bases between. The CDR3 consists of 16 residues. The CDR3 DNA is TGTGCCAGCTCCCCCGAGGAGGTTGTTTTAGGAGAGACCCAGTACTTC. Translating gives CASSPEEVVLGETQYF.

V gene TRBV3-1 combines with J gene TRBJ2-1; D is perhaps TRBD2 (6 bases). The CDR3 has 15 residues. V was cut by 5 bases and J by 4 bases, with 15 bases left in between. The germline V gene encodes CDR1 LGHDT and CDR2 YNNKEL (reference sequence). The CDR3 region has the DNA TGTGCCAGCAGCGCGCTCCTAGCGTTTTACAATGAGCAGTTCTTC. Residues: CASSALLAFYNEQFF.

This clonotype was counted ten times or more. The chain carries TRBV12-3 or TRBV12-4 and TRBJ2-7; D is unclear. The CDR3 is made up of 15 amino acids. The V gene lost 3 bases and the J gene lost 0 bases, with 12 bases spanning the gap. CDR3 residues: CASSFGPTSSYEQYF. The CDR3 nucleotides read TGTGCCAGCAGTTTCGGGCCTACCAGCTCCTACGAGCAGTACTTC.

The V call is TRBV6-5, the J call TRBJ2-7; 7 bases match TRBD2. The V segment lost 0 bases and the J segment 5 bases; nucleotides outside the gene matches: 4. Germline CDR1 is MNHEY and CDR2 is SVGAGI. CDR3 length: 14 residues. The CDR3 loop reads CASSYSGGWNEQYF. The CDR3 nucleotides are TGTGCCAGCAGTTACTCGGGGGGGTGGAACGAGCAGTACTTC.

The rearrangement joins TRBV20-1 to TRBJ2-7; no firm D call. The CDR3 covers 11 residues. V shed 6 bases and J shed 5 bases, with 11 bases lying between them. Germline V CDR1 and CDR2: DFQATT, SNEGSKA (reference sequence). Written as DNA, the CDR3 is TGCAGTGCCCCCTACACCCACGAGCAGTACTTC. As protein: CSAPYTHEQYF.

In its sample, this clonotype was seen a few times. The gene calls are TRBV19 and TRBJ2-2, with 7 positions matching TRBD2. The CDR3 loop spans 16 amino acids. Per germline, CDR1 LNHDA and CDR2 SQIVND (reference sequence). V was pared by 1 base and J by 3 bases, with 5 bases of the junction left unmatched. The CDR3 nucleotides are TGTGCCAGTAGTATAGGCGGGAGTATGCACACCGGGGAGCTGTTTTTT. Encoded protein: CASSIGGSMHTGELFF.

The chain recombines TRBV28 with TRBJ2-7; possible D gene TRBD2, 5 bases. Germline CDR1 MDHEN, CDR2 SYDVKM. The ends were cut back, 7 bases at V and 6 bases at J, with 13 bases in the middle. The CDR3 consists of 12 residues. For the CDR3, the DNA is TGTGCCAGCACGGCGGGTTCGGGCGAGCAGTACTTC. Protein product: CASTAGSGEQYF.

This clonotype showed up just a few times. This chain joins TRBV15 and TRBJ2-3; a weak D match, TRBD2 (6 bases). The CDR3 sequence is 15 residues long. The V gene lost 0 bases and the J gene lost 6 bases, with 13 bases spanning the gap. The V gene's germline CDR1 is LNHNV and CDR2 YYDKDF (reference sequence). The CDR3 DNA reads as TGTGCCACCAGCAGAGATGGCTTCGGAGGGGATACGCAGTATTTT. Protein product: CATSRDGFGGDTQYF.

The chain recombines TRBV29-1 with TRBJ2-7, with 7 bases identical to TRBD1. The V gene's germline CDR1 is SQVTM and CDR2 ANQGSEA. The J segment lost 3 bases and the V segment lost 6 bases, leaving 5 bases of the junction unmatched. The length of the CDR3 is 12 residues. The chain's CDR3 is CSVRQGFYEQYF. The CDR3 bases are TGCAGCGTAAGACAGGGCTTCTACGAGCAGTACTTC.

The chain employs TRBV5-6 and TRBJ2-1, with a tentative D call TRBD2 (5 bases). Trimming shortened V by 4 bases and J by 5 bases, and 16 bases separated the two germline ends. Per the germline V gene, CDR1 is SGHDT and CDR2 is YYEEEE. This CDR3 has 15 residues. CDR3 coding DNA: TGTGCCAGCAGCCCCGGACTGGTGATAAACAATGAGCAGTTCTTC. It translates to CASSPGLVINNEQFF.

The chain recombines TRBV4-3 with TRBJ2-4; TRBD2 matches 12 bases. Germline assignment: CDR1 LGHNA and CDR2 YSLEER. The J segment lost 5 bases and the V segment lost 3 bases, leaving 11 bases of the junction unmatched. This CDR3 comprises 18 residues. CDR3 nucleotide sequence: TGCGCCAGCAGCCAGATGAGATCCGGGACTAGCGGGCAAAACATTCAGTACTTC. Protein: CASSQMRSGTSGQNIQYF.

In this sample, this clonotype turned up a few times. This rearrangement joins TRBV20-1 to TRBJ2-5, with 9 nucleotides matching TRBD2. CDR1 is DFQATT, CDR2 SNEGSKA, per germline (reference sequence). V lost 5 bases, J lost 5 bases, and 6 bases stayed unmatched. CDR3 length: 13 amino acids. The CDR3 region is CSAQSGRYETQYF. Here the CDR3 DNA reads TGCAGTGCTCAAAGCGGGAGGTACGAGACCCAGTACTTC.

The rearrangement links TRBV12-5 to TRBJ2-1, with D possibly being TRBD2 (6 bases). The V end was cut by 6 bases, the J end by 7 bases, with 13 bases between. Germline V gene data show CDR1 as LGHNT and CDR2 as FRNRAP. The CDR3 sequence is 13 residues long. CDR3 coding DNA: TGTGCTAGTGGACATGGGACTGTAAATGAGCAGTTCTTC. Translated, it gives CASGHGTVNEQFF.

This clonotype was seen repeatedly, ten times or more. The V call is TRBV28, the J call TRBJ2-5; D might be TRBD1 (5 bases). Trimming took off 2 bases at V and 7 bases at J, with 14 bases between the two ends. Germline V lookup: CDR1 MDHEN, CDR2 SYDVKM. There are 14 residues in the CDR3. This CDR3 reads CASSLTPDKGTQYF. CDR3 nucleotide sequence: TGTGCCAGCAGTTTAACCCCGGACAAGGGGACCCAGTACTTC. The full variable domain, its missing parts supplied by reference TRBV28 and TRBJ2-5, is DVKVTQSSRYLVKRTGEKVFLECVQDMDHENMFWYRQDPGLGLRLIYFSYDVKMKEKGDIPEGYSVSREKKERFSLILESASTNQTSMYLCASSLTPDKGTQYFGPGTRLLVL.

This clonotype has just a few counts. This chain uses TRBV7-2 with TRBJ2-3; 13 nucleotides line up with TRBD2. The germline CDR1 and CDR2 sequences are SGHTA and FQGNSA. V shed 5 bases and J 2 bases; nucleotides not matched to a gene: 7. This CDR3 is 17 amino acids long. The CDR3 protein is CASSKTSGRAHTDTQYF. The CDR3 coding sequence is TGTGCCAGCAGCAAAACTAGCGGGAGGGCCCACACAGATACGCAGTATTTT.

The genes are TRBV7-2 and TRBJ2-3, with TRBD2 identical over 8 bases. V gave up 0 bases and J gave up 0 bases; unmatched junction bases: 2. Germline V lookup: CDR1 SGHTA, CDR2 FQGNSA. This CDR3 has 16 amino acids. The CDR3 loop is CASSLAAGVSTDTQYF. The CDR3 DNA reads as TGTGCCAGCAGCTTAGCAGCGGGAGTTAGCACAGATACGCAGTATTTT.

The V and J genes are TRBV25-1 and TRBJ2-1; possible D gene TRBD1, 7 bases. The CDR3 is 18 amino acids. Trimming removed 2 bases at V and 1 base at J, with 18 bases between. From germline, CDR1 is MGHDK and CDR2 SYGVNS. CDR3 residues: CASSEARGASPSYNEQFF. The CDR3 bases are TGTGCCAGCAGTGAAGCCAGGGGGGCTAGCCCGTCCTACAATGAGCAGTTCTTC.